This T cell receptor (beta chain) was documented in a study of OX40 agonist ivuxolimab in advanced cancers. Study context: A male proportion of over 75% was recorded, with mean age approximately 57 years and range 23 to 79.

Study-level results: Expanded peripheral T cells had an undetermined antigen specificity.

This CDR3 is 14 amino acids long. The germline V gene has CDR1 PRHDT and CDR2 FYEKMQ (reference sequence). About this clone itself: What it binds is not known.

Autoimmune disease history or systemic immunosuppression barred patients. Here immunoSEQ multiplex PCR was the method, and the copy in TCRdb shows in-frame clones only, minus some. The table shows about 9,000 clones, with approximately 72% occurring only once. V and J are TRBV13 and TRBJ2-5; TRBD2 matches 7 bases. The last part of the DNA fits TRBJ2-7 better; the J call may be wrong. This specimen consisted of CD4+ or CD8+ T cells sorted from blood, obtained in a trial of the OX40 agonist ivuxolimab. The sequence derives from an adult with an advanced solid tumor such as melanoma, head and neck, liver or kidney cancer. The CDR3 sequence: CASSLEGGSNEQYF. The DNA of the CDR3 is TGTGCCAGCAGCTTAGAAGGCGGGAGTAACGAGCAGTACTTC.